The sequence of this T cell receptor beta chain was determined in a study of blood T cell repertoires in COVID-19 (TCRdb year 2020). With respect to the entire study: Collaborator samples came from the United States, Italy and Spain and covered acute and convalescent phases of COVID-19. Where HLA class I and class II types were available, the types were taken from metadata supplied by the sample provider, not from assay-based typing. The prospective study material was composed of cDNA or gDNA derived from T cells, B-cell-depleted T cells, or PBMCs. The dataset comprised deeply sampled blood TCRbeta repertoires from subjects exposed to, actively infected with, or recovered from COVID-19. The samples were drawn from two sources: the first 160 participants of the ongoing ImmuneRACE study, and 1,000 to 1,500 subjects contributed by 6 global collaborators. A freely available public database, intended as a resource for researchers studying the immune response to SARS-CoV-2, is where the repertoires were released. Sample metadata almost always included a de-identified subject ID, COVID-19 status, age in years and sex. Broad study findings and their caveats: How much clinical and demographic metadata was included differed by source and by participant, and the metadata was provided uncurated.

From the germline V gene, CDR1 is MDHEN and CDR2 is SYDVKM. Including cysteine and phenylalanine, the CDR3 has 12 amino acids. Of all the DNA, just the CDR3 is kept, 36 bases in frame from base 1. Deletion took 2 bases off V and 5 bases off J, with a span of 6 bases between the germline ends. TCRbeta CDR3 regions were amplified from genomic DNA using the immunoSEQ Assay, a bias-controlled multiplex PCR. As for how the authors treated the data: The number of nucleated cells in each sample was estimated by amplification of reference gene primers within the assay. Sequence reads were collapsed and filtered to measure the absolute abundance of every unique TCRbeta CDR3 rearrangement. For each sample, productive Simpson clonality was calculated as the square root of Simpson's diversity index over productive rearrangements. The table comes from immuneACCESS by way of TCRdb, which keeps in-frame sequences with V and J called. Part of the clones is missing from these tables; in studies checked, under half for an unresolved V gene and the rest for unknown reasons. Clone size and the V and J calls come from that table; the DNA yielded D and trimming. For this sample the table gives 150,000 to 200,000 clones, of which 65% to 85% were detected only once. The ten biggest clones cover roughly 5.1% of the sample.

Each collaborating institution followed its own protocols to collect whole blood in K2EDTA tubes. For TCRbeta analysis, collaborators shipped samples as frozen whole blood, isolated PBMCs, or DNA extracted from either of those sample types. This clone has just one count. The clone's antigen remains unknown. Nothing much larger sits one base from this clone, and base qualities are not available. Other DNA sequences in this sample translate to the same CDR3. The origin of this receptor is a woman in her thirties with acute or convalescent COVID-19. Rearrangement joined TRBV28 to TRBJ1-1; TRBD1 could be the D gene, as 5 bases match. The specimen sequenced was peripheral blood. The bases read TGTGCCAGCAGTTTACGGGGGACTGAAGCTTTCTTT. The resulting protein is CASSLRGTEAFF.